The 9 T cell receptor beta chains below were found in one sample sequenced in a study of CD8 T cells in Susac syndrome. RNA amounts of 0.5 to 1 ug underwent reverse transcription with random hexamers. In TCRdb, the immunoSEQ multiplex PCR reads were re-called with MiXCR into one record per CDR3 protein. Of about 210,000 distinct CDR3 sequences in the sample, roughly 96% were seen once. Sequenced material: CD4+ T cells from PBMCs. These receptors were collected from a human donor with multiple sclerosis.

V usage is TRBV3-1 and J usage is TRBJ2-5, with D perhaps assigned TRBD1 or TRBD2 (5 bases each). The CDR3 runs to 15 residues. V dropped 1 base and J dropped 5 bases, with 14 bases sitting between them. The V gene's germline CDR1 is LGHDT and CDR2 YNNKEL (reference sequence). The CDR3 DNA reads as TGTGCCAGCAGCCAAGGAGGGGCTAGTGTGGAGACCCAGTACTTC. Translating it yields CASSQGGASVETQYF.

The chain has TRBV7-9 and TRBJ1-1, with D possibly TRBD1 on 6 matching bases. The germline V and J ends were trimmed by 5 bases and 6 bases, with 10 bases remaining between them. There are 12 residues in the CDR3. Germline CDR1 reads SEHNR; CDR2 reads FQNEAQ (reference sequence). In DNA form, the CDR3 reads TGTGCCAGCAGCAACAGGGAACCTGAAGCTTTCTTT. Its protein is CASSNREPEAFF.

The sample holds one count of this clonotype. The V call is TRBV29-1, the J call TRBJ2-5; 9 bases align to TRBD2. Germline CDR1 is SQVTM and CDR2 is ANQGSEA. The CDR3 consists of 16 residues. The junction had 9 bases not matched to a gene; V was cut back by 0 bases and J by 4 bases. The CDR3 sequence is CSVEDDTSGRAETQYF. Written as DNA, the CDR3 is TGCAGCGTTGAAGATGATACTAGCGGGCGGGCAGAGACCCAGTACTTC.

The sample holds one count of this clonotype. J is TRBJ1-1 and V is TRBV10-3; a weak D match, TRBD1 (5 bases). Germline CDR1 ENHRY, CDR2 SYGVKD. The CDR3 totals 12 residues. With 11 bases removed from V and 5 bases from J, the gap between germline ends came to 15 bases. The CDR3 bases are TGTGCCTCCGCGGCAGGGCGGACTGAAGCTTTCTTT. Translating it yields CASAAGRTEAFF.

V usage is TRBV6-5 and J usage is TRBJ2-7, with 11 positions matching TRBD2. V was pared by 0 bases and J by 1 base, with 8 bases of the junction left unmatched. This CDR3 contains 18 residues. The germline V gene has CDR1 MNHEY and CDR2 SVGAGI. The CDR3 spells CASSYSSSASGGSYEQYF. CDR3 sequence (DNA): TGTGCCAGCAGTTACTCGAGTTCGGCTAGCGGGGGGTCCTACGAGCAGTACTTC.

J is TRBJ1-1 and V is TRBV5-4; tentative D call: TRBD1 (5 bases). V lost 4 bases and J lost 6, with 16 bases in between. CDR3 size: 14 residues. CDR1 and CDR2 (germline): SGHNT, YYREEE (reference sequence). CDR3 amino acids: CASSQGARDAEAFF. Here the CDR3 DNA reads TGTGCCAGCAGCCAAGGGGCCAGAGACGCTGAAGCTTTCTTT.

Regarding this clonotype: The junction shows a germline mismatch at one end, possibly a read error. V is TRBV20-1 and J is TRBJ1-5; D is undetermined. This CDR3 comprises 13 residues. CDR1 DFQATT and CDR2 SNEGSKA come from the germline V gene (reference sequence). Here the CDR3 DNA reads TGCAGTGCTGGAGAAGGAGGCCCCCAGCCCCAGCATTTT. It is translated as CSAGEGGPQPQHF.

V and J are TRBV30 and TRBJ1-1, with a weak D call TRBD1 (5 bases). The germline gives CDR1 GTSNPN, CDR2 SVGIG (reference sequence). The V and J ends lost 6 bases and 6 bases respectively, with 14 bases between them. There are 12 residues in the CDR3. CDR3 DNA: TGTGCCTGTCGGGGCTCAGGCCCTGAAGCTTTCTTT. This gives the protein CACRGSGPEAFF.

The J gene is TRBJ2-1, the V gene TRBV30; possible D gene TRBD2, 7 bases. Germline V gene data show CDR1 as GTSNPN and CDR2 as SVGIG (reference sequence). The CDR3 sequence is 14 residues long. V was cut by 3 bases and J by 7 bases, with 16 bases left in between. CDR3 nucleotide sequence: TGTGCCTGGAGGGGGGGCGGGAGTCCTAATGAGCAGTTCTTC. Translation: CAWRGGGSPNEQFF.